A selection of T cell receptor beta chains follows, all from one sample in a study of cytomegalovirus exposure and HLA in healthy donors. This table comes from immunoSEQ multiplex PCR, and its TCRdb copy is limited to in-frame clones, with some not included. This sample has 200,000 to 250,000 clones, with 70% to 80% found just once. The sequenced sample was PBMCs. The source of these receptors is a woman aged 60-75 years in good health and CMV-seropositive. The CDR3 runs from the conserved cysteine through the conserved F or W. Fields, in order: V gene, D gene, clone size, J gene, CDR3 protein, CDR3 DNA. A D gene is named only where the DNA matches it firmly. Rows give clone size only sometimes, using once, few, many, or a class for an expanded clone.

TRBV11-1	TRBD1	few	TRBJ1-1	CASSRQGINPYTEAFF	TGTGCCAGCAGCCGACAGGGTATAAATCCCTACACTGAAGCTTTCTTT
TRBV10-2	TRBD1	.	TRBJ2-6	CASSESKGGAGANVLTF	TGCGCCAGCAGTGAGTCGAAAGGGGGCGCTGGGGCCAACGTCCTGACTTTC
TRBV5-1	TRBD2	.	TRBJ2-7	CASSLVSWPSGGSEQYF	TGCGCCAGCAGCTTGGTATCTTGGCCTAGCGGGGGTAGCGAGCAGTACTTC
TRBV23-1	.	few	TRBJ1-5	CASRSGQPQHF	TGCGCCAGCAGGAGCGGTCAGCCCCAGCATTTT
TRBV7-6	.	.	TRBJ2-1	CASSLGQGYNEQFF	TGTGCCAGCAGCTTAGGGCAGGGCTACAATGAGCAGTTCTTC
TRBV5-1	TRBD2	.	TRBJ2-5	CASQGLAEETQYF	TGCGCCAGCCAGGGACTAGCGGAGGAGACCCAGTACTTC
TRBV6-5	.	.	TRBJ1-1	CASSYRRGLGTEAFF	TGTGCCAGCAGTTACCGACGGGGGTTGGGCACTGAAGCTTTCTTT
TRBV5-1	TRBD1	once	TRBJ2-5	CASSAQTGVRETQYF	TGCGCCAGCAGCGCCCAGACAGGGGTTAGGGAGACCCAGTACTTC
TRBV19	TRBD1	.	TRBJ2-7	CASMGTGFREQYF	TGTGCCAGTATGGGGACAGGTTTCCGCGAGCAGTACTTC
TRBV11-3	.	.	TRBJ2-1	CASSLEGGNEQFF	TGTGCCAGCAGCTTAGAGGGGGGTAATGAGCAGTTCTTC
TRBV5-1	.	.	TRBJ2-1	CASSLNLGTYNEQFF	TGCGCCAGCAGCTTGAATCTCGGGACCTACAATGAGCAGTTCTTC